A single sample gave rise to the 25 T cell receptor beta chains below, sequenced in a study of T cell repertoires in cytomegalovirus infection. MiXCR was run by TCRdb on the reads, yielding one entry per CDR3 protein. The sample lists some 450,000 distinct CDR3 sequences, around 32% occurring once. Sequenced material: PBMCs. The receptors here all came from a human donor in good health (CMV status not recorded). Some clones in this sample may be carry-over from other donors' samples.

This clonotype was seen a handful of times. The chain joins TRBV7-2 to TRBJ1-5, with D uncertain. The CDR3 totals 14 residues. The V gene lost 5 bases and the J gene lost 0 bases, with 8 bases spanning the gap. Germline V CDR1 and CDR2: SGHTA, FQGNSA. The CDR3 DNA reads TGTGCCAGCAGCCCAGAATATAGCAATCAGCCCCAGCATTTT. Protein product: CASSPEYSNQPQHF.

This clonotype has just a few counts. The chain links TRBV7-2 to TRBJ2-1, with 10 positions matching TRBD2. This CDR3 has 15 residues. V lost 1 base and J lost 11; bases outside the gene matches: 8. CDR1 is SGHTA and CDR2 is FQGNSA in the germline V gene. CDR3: CASSLGLAGGGQQFF. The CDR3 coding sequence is TGTGCCAGCAGCTTAGGGTTAGCGGGGGGAGGGCAGCAGTTCTTC.

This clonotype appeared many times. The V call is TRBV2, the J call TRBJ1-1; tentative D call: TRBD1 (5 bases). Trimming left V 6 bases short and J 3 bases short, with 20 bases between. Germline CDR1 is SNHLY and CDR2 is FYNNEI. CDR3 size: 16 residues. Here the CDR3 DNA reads TGTGCCAGCAGGACCAGGGAGGATTATTCGGACACTGAAGCTTTCTTT. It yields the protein CASRTREDYSDTEAFF.

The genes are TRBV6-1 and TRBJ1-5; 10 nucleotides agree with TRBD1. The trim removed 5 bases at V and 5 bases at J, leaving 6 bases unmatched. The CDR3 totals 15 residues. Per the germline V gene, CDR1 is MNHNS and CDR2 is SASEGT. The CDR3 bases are TGTGCCAGCAGTAGTTTCGGGACAGGGGATCAGCCCCAGCATTTT. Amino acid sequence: CASSSFGTGDQPQHF.

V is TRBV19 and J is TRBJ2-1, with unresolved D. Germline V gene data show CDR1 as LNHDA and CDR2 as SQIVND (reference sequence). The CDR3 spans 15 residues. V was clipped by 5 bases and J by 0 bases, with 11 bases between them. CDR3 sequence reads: CASSLYSNSYNEQFF. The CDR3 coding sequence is TGTGCCAGTAGTCTTTACTCGAACTCCTACAATGAGCAGTTCTTC.

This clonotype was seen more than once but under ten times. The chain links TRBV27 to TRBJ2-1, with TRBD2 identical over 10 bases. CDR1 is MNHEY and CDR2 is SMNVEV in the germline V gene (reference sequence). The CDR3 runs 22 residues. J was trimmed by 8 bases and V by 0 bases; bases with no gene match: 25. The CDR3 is CASSLSSIARVLSGGASDEQFF. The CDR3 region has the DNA TGTGCCAGCAGTTTATCGAGCATCGCCCGTGTCCTCAGCGGGGGGGCAAGCGATGAGCAGTTCTTC.

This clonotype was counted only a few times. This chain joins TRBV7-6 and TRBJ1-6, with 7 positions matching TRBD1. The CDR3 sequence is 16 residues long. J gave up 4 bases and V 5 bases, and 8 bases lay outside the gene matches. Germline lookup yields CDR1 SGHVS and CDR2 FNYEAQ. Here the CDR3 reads CASSPPGGDYNSPLHF. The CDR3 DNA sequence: TGTGCCAGCAGCCCCCCAGGGGGAGATTATAATTCACCCCTCCACTTT.

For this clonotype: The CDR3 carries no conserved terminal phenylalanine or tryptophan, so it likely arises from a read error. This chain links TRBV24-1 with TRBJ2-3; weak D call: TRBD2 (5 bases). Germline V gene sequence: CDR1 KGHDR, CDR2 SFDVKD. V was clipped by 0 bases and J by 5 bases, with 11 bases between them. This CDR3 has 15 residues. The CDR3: CATSDLPGSGDTQYY. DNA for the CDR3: TGTGCCACCAGTGATTTGCCGGGGTCGGGAGATACGCAGTATTAT.

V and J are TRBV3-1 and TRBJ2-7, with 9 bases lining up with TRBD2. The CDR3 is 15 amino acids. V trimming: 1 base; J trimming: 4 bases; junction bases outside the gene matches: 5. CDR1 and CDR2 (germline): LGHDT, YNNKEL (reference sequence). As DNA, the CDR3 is TGTGCCAGCAGCCAAGCTCCTAGCGGGAATTACGAGCAGTACTTC. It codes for CASSQAPSGNYEQYF.

The CDR3 reads CASSLDSPSSAFF. The DNA for the CDR3 is TGCGCCAGCAGCTTGGACAGTCCGAGCTCAGCTTTCTTT. This rearrangement joins TRBV5-1 to TRBJ1-1; D gene ambiguous. Germline V gene lookup returns CDR1 SGHRS and CDR2 YFSETQ. The CDR3 is made up of 13 amino acids. V lost 0 bases to trimming and J lost 10 bases, with 13 bases between them.

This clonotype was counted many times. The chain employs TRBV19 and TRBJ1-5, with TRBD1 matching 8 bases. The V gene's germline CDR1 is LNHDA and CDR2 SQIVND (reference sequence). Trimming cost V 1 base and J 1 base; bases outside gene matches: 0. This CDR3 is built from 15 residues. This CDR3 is CASSIGTGSNQPQHF. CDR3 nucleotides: TGTGCCAGTAGTATAGGGACAGGGAGCAATCAGCCCCAGCATTTT.

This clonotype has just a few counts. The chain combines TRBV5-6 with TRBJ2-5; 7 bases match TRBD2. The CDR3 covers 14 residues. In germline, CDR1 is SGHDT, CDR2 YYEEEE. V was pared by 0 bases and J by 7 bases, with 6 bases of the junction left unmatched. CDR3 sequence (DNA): TGTGCCAGCAGCTTGGCCGGGGAGCGGGGGACCCAGTACTTC. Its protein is CASSLAGERGTQYF.

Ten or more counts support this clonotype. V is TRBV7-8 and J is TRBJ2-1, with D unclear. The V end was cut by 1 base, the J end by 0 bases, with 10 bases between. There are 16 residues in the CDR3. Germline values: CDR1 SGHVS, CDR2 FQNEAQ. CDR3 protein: CASSLEARSSYNEQFF. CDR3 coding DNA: TGTGCCAGCAGCTTAGAAGCTCGAAGCTCCTACAATGAGCAGTTCTTC.

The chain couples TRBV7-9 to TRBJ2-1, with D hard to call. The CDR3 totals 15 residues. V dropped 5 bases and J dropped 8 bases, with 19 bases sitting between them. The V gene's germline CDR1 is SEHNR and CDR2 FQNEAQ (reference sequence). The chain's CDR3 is CASSEGRVPHHEQFF. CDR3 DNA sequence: TGTGCCAGCAGCGAAGGCCGGGTCCCCCACCATGAGCAGTTCTTC.

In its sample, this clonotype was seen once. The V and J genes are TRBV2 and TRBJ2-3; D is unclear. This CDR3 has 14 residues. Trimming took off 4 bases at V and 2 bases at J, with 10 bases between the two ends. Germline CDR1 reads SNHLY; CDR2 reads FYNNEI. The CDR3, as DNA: TGTGCCAGCAGTGGTTTACGATCCACAGATACGCAGTATTTT. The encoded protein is CASSGLRSTDTQYF. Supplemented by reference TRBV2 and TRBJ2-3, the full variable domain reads EPEVTQTPSHQVTQMGQEVILRCVPISNHLYFYWYRQILGQKVEFLVSFYNNEISEKSEIFDDQFSVERPDGSNFTLKIRSTKLEDSAMYFCASSGLRSTDTQYFGPGTRLTVL.

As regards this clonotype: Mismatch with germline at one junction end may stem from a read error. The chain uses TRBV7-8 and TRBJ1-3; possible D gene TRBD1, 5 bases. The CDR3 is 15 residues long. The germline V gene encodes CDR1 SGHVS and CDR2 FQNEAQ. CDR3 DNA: TGTGCCAGCAGCTCGGGACGGAGCTCTGGAAACTCCATATATTTT. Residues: CASSSGRSSGNSIYF. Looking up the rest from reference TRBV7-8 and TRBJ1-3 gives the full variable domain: GAGVSQSPRYKVAKRGQDVALRCDPISGHVSLFWYQQALGQGPEFLTYFQNEAQLDKSGLPSDRFFAERPEGSVSTLKIQRTQQEDSAVYLCASSSGRSSGNSIYFGEGSWLTVV.

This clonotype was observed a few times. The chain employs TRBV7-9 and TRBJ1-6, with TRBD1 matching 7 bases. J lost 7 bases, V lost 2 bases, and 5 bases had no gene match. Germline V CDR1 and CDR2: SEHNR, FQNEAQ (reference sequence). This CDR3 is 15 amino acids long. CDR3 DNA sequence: TGTGCCAGCAGCTTAACTGGGGACAGAAATTCACCCCTCCACTTT. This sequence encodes CASSLTGDRNSPLHF.

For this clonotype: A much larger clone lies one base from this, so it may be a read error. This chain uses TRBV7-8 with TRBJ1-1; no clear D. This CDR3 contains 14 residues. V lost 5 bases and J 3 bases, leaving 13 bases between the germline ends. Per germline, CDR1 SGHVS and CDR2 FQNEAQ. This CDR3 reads CASSPLPVDTEAFF. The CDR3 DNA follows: TGTGCCAGCAGCCCGTTGCCCGTGGACACTGAAGCTTTCTTT.

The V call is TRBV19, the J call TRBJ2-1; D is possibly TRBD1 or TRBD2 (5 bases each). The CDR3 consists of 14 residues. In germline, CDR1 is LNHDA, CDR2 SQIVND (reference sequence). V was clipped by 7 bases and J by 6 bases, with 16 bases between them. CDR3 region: CASISRDGSNEQFF. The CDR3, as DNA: TGTGCCAGTATCTCCCGGGACGGATCCAATGAGCAGTTCTTC.

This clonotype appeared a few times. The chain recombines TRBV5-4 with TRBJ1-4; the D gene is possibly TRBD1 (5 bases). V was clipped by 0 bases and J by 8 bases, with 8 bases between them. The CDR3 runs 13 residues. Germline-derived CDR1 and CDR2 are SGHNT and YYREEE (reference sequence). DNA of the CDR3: TGTGCCAGCAGCTTGGCTGGGGGAGAAAAACTGTTTTTT. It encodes CASSLAGGEKLFF.

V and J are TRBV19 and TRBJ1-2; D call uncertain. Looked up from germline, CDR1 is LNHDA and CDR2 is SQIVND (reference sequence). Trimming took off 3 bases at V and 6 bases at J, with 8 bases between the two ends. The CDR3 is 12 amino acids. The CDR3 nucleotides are TGTGCCAGTAGTATGGGGTGGAATGGCTACACCTTC. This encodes CASSMGWNGYTF. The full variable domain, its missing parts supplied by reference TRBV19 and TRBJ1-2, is DGGITQSPKYLFRKEGQNVTLSCEQNLNHDAMYWYRQDPGQGLRLIYYSQIVNDFQKGDIAEGYSVSREKKESFPLTVTSAQKNPTAFYLCASSMGWNGYTFGSGTRLTVV.

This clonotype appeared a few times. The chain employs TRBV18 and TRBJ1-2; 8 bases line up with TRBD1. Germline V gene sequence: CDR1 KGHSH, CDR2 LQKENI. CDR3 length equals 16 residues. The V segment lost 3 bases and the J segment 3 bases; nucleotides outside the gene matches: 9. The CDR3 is CASSPAPGGADYGYTF. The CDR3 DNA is TGTGCCAGCTCACCGGCTCCAGGGGGCGCAGACTATGGCTACACCTTC.

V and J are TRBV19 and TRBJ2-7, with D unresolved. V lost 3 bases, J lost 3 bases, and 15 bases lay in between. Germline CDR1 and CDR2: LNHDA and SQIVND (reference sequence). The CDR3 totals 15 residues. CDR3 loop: CASSIVSAVGYEQYF. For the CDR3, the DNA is TGTGCCAGTAGTATTGTGTCCGCGGTGGGCTACGAGCAGTACTTC.

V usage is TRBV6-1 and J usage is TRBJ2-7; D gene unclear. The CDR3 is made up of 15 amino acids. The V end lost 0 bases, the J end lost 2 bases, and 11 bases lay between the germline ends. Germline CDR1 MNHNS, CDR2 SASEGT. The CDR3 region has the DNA TGTGCCAGCAGTGAAGCCTTTTGGGAAGCCTACGAGCAGTACTTC. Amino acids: CASSEAFWEAYEQYF.

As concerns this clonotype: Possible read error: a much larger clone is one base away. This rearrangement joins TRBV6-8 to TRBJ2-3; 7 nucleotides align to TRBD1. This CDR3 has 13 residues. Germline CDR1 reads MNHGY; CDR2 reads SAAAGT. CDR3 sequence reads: CASNRQGPDPQYF. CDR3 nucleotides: TGTGCCAGTAACCGACAGGGCCCAGATCCGCAGTATTTT.